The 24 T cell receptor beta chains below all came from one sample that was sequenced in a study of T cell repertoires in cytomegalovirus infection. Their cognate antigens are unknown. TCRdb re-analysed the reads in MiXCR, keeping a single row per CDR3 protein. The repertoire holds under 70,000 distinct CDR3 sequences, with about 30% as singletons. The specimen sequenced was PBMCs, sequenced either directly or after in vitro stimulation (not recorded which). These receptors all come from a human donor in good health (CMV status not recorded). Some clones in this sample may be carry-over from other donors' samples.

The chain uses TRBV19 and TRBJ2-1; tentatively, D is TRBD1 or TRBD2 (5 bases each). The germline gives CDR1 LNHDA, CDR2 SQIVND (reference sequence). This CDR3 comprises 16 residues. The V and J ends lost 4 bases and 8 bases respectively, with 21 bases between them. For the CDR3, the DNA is TGTGCCAGTAGTAATTCCGGGGCAGACGGTTTGGATGAGCAGTTCTTC. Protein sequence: CASSNSGADGLDEQFF. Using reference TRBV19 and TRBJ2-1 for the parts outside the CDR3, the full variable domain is DGGITQSPKYLFRKEGQNVTLSCEQNLNHDAMYWYRQDPGQGLRLIYYSQIVNDFQKGDIAEGYSVSREKKESFPLTVTSAQKNPTAFYLCASSNSGADGLDEQFFGPGTRLTVL.

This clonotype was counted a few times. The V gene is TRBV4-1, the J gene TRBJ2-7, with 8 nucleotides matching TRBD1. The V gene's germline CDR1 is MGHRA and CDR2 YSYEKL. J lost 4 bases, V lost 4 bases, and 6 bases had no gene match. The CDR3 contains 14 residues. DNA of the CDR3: TGCGCCAGCAGCCGGGCACAGGGGGTGTACGAGCAGTACTTC. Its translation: CASSRAQGVYEQYF.

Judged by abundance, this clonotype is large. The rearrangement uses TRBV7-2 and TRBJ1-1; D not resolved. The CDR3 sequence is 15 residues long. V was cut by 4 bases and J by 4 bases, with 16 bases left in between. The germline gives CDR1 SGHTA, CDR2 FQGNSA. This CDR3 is CASSWAGASGTEAFF. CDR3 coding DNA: TGTGCCAGCAGCTGGGCAGGCGCTAGCGGCACTGAAGCTTTCTTT.

The CDR3 protein is CAISPPGLAEAFF. CDR3 sequence (DNA): TGTGCCATCAGTCCCCCAGGGCTCGCTGAAGCTTTCTTT. The chain recombines TRBV10-3 with TRBJ1-1; perhaps TRBD1 as D (5 bases). Germline lookup yields CDR1 ENHRY and CDR2 SYGVKD. V lost 5 bases to trimming and J lost 6 bases, with 13 bases between them. CDR3 length equals 13 residues.

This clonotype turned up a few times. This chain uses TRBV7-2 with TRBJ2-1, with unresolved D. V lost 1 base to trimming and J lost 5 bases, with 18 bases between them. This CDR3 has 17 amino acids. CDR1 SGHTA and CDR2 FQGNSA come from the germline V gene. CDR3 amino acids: CASSLVGPESLDNEQFF. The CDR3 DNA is TGTGCCAGCAGCTTAGTCGGGCCAGAGTCCCTTGACAATGAGCAGTTCTTC.

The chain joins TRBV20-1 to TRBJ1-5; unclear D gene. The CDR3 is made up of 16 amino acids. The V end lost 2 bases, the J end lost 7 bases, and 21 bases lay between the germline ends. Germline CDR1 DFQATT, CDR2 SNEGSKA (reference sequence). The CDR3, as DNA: TGCAGTGCTAGATCCTCAGTTTTGGGGAGAGGCCAGCCCCAGCATTTT. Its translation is CSARSSVLGRGQPQHF.

CDR3 bases: TGTGCCCGCCCCCGACTAGCGGGAGGGCCAGAAACCGGGGAGCTGTTTTTT. Protein sequence: CARPRLAGGPETGELFF. The chain employs TRBV11-2 and TRBJ2-2; 14 bases map to TRBD2. CDR1 is SGHAT, CDR2 FQNNGV, per germline. V gave up 11 bases and J gave up 5 bases; unmatched junction bases: 13. The CDR3 consists of 17 residues.

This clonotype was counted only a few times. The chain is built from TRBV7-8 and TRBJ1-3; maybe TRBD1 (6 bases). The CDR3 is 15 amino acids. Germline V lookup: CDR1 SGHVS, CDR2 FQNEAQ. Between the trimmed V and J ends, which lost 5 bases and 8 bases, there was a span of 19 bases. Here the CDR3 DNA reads TGTGCCAGCAGCCCCAGGAACAGGGAGACGGACACCATATATTTT. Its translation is CASSPRNRETDTIYF.

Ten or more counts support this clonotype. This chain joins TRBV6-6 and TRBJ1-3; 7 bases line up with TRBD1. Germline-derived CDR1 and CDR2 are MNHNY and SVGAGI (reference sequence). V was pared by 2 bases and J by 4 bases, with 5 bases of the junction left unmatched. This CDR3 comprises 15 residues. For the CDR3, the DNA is TGTGCCAGCAGTTACACGACAGGGCCCGGAAACACCATATATTTT. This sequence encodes CASSYTTGPGNTIYF.

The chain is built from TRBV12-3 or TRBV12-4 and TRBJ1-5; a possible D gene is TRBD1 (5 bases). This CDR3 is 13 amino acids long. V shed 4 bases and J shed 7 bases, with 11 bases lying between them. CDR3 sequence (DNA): TGTGCCAGCAGTTCGGCAGGGCGACAGCCCCAGCATTTT. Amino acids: CASSSAGRQPQHF.

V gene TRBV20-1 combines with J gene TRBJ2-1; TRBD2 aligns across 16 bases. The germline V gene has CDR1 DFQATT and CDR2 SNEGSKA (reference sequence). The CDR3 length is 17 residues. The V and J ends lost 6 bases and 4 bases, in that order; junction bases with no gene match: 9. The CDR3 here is CSAPGGLAGGQYNEQFF. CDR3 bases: TGCAGTGCCCCCGGGGGACTAGCGGGGGGGCAGTACAATGAGCAGTTCTTC.

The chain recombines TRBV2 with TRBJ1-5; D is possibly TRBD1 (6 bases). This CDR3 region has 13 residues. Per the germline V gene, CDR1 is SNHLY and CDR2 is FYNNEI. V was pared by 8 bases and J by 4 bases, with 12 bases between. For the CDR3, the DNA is TGTGCCAGCCAAGGGGGGCGGAATCAGCCCCAGCATTTT. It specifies CASQGGRNQPQHF.

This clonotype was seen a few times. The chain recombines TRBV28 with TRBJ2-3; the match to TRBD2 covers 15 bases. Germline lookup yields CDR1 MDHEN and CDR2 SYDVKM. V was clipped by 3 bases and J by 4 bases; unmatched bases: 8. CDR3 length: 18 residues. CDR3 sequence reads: CASSLAGLAGGPSDTQYF. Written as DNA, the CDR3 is TGTGCCAGCAGTTTGGCCGGACTAGCGGGAGGGCCCTCAGATACGCAGTATTTT.

The CDR3 DNA reads TGTGCCAGCACCAGAGGGATTTGGGCGGGCGGCTACACCTTC. Residues: CASTRGIWAGGYTF. The chain has TRBV6-5 and TRBJ1-2; D remains unclear. Germline V lookup: CDR1 MNHEY, CDR2 SVGAGI. The CDR3 is 14 amino acids. Trimming took 7 bases from V and 8 from J, leaving 20 bases between them.

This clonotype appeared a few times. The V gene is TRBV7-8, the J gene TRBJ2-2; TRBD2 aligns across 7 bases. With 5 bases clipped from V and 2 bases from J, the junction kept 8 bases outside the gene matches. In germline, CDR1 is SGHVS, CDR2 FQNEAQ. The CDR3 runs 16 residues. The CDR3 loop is CASSPRAGANTGELFF. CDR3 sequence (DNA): TGTGCCAGCAGCCCTCGGGCGGGAGCAAACACCGGGGAGCTGTTTTTT.

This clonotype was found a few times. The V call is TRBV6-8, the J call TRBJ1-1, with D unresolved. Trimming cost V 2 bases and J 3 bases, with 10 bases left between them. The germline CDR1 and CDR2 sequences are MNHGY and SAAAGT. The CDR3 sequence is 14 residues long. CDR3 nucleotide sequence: TGTGCCAGCAGTTACGTGAGGGCGGACACTGAAGCTTTCTTT. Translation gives CASSYVRADTEAFF.

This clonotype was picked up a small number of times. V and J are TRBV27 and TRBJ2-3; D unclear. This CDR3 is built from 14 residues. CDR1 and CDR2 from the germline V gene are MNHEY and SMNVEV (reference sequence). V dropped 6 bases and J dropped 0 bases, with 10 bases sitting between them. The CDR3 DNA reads TGTGCCAGCAGACCGCGACTTAGCACAGATACGCAGTATTTT. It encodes CASRPRLSTDTQYF.

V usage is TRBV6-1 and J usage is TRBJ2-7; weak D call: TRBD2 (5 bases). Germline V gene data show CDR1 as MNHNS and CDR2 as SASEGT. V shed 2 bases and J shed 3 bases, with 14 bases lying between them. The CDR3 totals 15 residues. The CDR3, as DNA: TGTGCCAGCAGTGAATCCGGAACGGGGAACTACGAGCAGTACTTC. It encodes CASSESGTGNYEQYF.

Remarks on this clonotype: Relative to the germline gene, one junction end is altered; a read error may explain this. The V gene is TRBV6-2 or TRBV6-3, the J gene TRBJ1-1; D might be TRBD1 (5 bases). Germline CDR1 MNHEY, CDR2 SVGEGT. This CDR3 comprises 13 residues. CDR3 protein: CATQTGLNIEAFF. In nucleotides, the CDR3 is TGTGCCACGCAAACGGGACTCAACATTGAAGCTTTCTTT.

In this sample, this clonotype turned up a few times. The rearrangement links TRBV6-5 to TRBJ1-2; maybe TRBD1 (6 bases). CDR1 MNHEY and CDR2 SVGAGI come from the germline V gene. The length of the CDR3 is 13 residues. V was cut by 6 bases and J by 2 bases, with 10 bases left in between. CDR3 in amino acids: CASRPTGNYGYTF. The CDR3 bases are TGTGCCAGCAGGCCGACAGGAAACTATGGCTACACCTTC.

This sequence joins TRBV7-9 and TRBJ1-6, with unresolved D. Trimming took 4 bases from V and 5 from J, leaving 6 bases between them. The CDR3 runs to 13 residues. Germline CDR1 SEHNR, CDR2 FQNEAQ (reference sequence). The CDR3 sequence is CASSSQNNSPLHF. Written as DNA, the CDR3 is TGTGCCAGCAGCTCCCAGAATAATTCACCCCTCCACTTT.

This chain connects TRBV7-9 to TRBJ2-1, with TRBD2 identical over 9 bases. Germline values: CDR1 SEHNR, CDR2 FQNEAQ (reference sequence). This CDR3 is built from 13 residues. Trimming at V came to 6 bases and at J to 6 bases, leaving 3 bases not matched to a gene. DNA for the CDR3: TGTGCCAGCAGAGTAGCGGGAGCCAATGAGCAGTTCTTC. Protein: CASRVAGANEQFF.

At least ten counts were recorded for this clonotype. The DNA for the CDR3 is TGTGCCAGCACCCCGTCCGGGACAGGATTCCTCGAGCAGTACTTC. Its protein is CASTPSGTGFLEQYF. This chain links TRBV11-2 with TRBJ2-7; 8 nucleotides match TRBD1. The CDR3 is 15 residues long. V trimming: 7 bases; J trimming: 6 bases; junction bases outside the gene matches: 14. Per the germline V gene, CDR1 is SGHAT and CDR2 is FQNNGV.

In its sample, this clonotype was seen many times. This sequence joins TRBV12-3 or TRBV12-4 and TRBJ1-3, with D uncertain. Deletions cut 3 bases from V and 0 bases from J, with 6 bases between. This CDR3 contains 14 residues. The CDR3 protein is CASSFSGSGNTIYF. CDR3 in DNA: TGTGCCAGCAGTTTCAGTGGCTCTGGAAACACCATATATTTT.